The source of this T cell receptor (beta chain) is a study of technical replicates of blood from a handful of donors. Sequencing used immunoSEQ multiplex PCR; TCRdb keeps in-frame clones, though not all of them. The sample shows 79,000 or so clones, 91% of them seen only once. Looked up from germline, CDR1 is SGHTA and CDR2 is FQGNSA. The V gene end was trimmed by 1 base and the J gene end by 0 bases; junction bases not matched to a gene: 7. The CDR3 loop spans 18 amino acids. The clonotype comes from a human donor in good health. Sequencing used T cells isolated from PBMCs. The chain links TRBV7-2 to TRBJ2-5, with 11 nucleotides matching TRBD2. The CDR3 bases are TGTGCCAGCAGCTTAGGAGGGACTAGCGGTGTGTACCAAGAGACCCAGTACTTC. Its protein product is CASSLGGTSGVYQETQYF.